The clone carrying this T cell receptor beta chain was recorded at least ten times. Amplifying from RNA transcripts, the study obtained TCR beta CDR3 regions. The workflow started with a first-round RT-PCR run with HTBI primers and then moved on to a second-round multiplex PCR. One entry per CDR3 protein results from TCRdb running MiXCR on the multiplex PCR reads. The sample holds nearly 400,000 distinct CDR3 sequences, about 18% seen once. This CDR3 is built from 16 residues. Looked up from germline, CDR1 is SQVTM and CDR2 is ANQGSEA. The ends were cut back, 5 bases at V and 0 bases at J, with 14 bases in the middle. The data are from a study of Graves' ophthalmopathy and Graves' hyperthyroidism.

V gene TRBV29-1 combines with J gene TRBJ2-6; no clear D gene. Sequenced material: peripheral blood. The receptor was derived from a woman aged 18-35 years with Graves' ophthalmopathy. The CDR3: CSVPDGATSGANVLTF. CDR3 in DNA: TGCAGCGTTCCCGACGGAGCGACCTCTGGGGCCAACGTCCTGACTTTC.